This TCR beta chain came from a study of CD4 T cells in relation to SARS-CoV-2 and coronaviruses. The method was immunoSEQ multiplex PCR; TCRdb's version includes in-frame clones alone and lacks a portion of them. The sample yields some 16,000 clones, roughly 80% seen once. On this clone itself: Its antigen remains unknown.

CD4+ T cells from unexposed donors were obtained before the COVID-19 pandemic (2011-2018). After more than eight days of culture, CD4+ T cells were isolated. General study results and limits: Crossreactive clones expanded significantly less to SARS-CoV-2 than monoreactive clones. No crossreactivity against non-spike viral proteins was tested here.

The length of the CDR3 is 15 residues. The J segment lost 7 bases and the V segment lost 4 bases, leaving 7 bases of the junction unmatched. Per the germline V gene, CDR1 is MGHDK and CDR2 is SYGVNS. The sequenced material came from CD4+ T cells from PBMCs, cultured in vitro. The chain carries TRBV25-1 and TRBJ2-1, with TRBD1 matching over 10 bases. This TCR came from a human donor in good health. CDR3 DNA: TGTGCCAGCAGTGGGGGACAGGGGATTGTAAATGAGCAGTTCTTC. This gives the protein CASSGGQGIVNEQFF. The full variable domain, rest sourced from reference TRBV25-1 and TRBJ2-1, is EADIYQTPRYLVIGTGKKITLECSQTMGHDKMYWYQQDPGMELHLIHYSYGVNSTEKGDLSSESTVSRIRTEHFPLTLESARPSHTSQYLCASSGGQGIVNEQFFGPGTRLTVL.